The text below deals with one T cell receptor (beta chain). Its antigen is undetermined. The data belong to a study of identical twins. Germline V gives CDR1 SNHLY, CDR2 FYNNEI. This CDR3 spans 13 amino acids. V was cut by 11 bases and J by 4 bases, with 17 bases left in between. The study, taken as a whole, reports: Donors were not followed over many years; analysis was cross-sectional. Out-of-frame alpha sequences common to twins exhibited a surplus of low generation probability.

Via MiXCR, TCRdb re-called the 5' RACE reads, giving one row per CDR3 protein. The sample lists hundreds of thousands of distinct CDR3 sequences; 9% to 15% were seen once. The data were also submitted as part of a second study, on yellow fever vaccine responses in identical twins.

J is TRBJ1-1 and V is TRBV2, with D uncertain. Sequences were obtained from PBMCs. The TCR originated in a young woman in good health. The CDR3 nucleotides read TGTGCCGCGGCGGGGTCGGGCTTCACTGAAGCTTTCTTT. Protein sequence: CAAAGSGFTEAFF.